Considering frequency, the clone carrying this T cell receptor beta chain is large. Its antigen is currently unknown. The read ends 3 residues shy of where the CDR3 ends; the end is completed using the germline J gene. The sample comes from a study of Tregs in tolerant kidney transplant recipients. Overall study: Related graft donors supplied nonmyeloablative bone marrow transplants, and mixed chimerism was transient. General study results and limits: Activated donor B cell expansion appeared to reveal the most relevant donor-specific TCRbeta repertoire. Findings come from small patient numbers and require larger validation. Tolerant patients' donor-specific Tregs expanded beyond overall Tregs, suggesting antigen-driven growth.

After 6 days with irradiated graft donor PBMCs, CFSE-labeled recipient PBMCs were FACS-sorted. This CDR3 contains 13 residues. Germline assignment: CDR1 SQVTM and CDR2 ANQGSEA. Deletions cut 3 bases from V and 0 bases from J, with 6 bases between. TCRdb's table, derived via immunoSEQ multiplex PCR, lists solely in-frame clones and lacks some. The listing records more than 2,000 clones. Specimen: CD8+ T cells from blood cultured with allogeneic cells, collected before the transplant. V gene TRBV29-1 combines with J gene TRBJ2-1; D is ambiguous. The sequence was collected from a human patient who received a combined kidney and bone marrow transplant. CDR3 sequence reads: CSVEGFSYNEQFF. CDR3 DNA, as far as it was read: TGCAGCGTTGAGGGCTTCTCCTACAATGAG.